This passage covers 28 T cell receptor beta chains from one sample sequenced in a study of blood T cell repertoires in COVID-19. Method: immunoSEQ multiplex PCR; TCRdb's copy keeps in-frame clones and lacks some. The sample carries roughly 75,000 clones, roughly 80% recorded once. The sample comprised peripheral blood. The receptors stem from a woman in her 70s with acute or convalescent COVID-19.

The chain links TRBV5-4 to TRBJ2-5; 8 bases align to TRBD2. The CDR3 is 14 residues long. Per germline, CDR1 SGHNT and CDR2 YYREEE (reference sequence). Germline trimming cut 7 bases from V and 2 bases from J; bases unmatched to any gene: 7. The CDR3 reads CASGHGGEQETQYF. CDR3 in DNA: TGTGCCAGCGGCCACGGGGGGGAGCAAGAGACCCAGTACTTC.

V and J are TRBV5-5 and TRBJ2-5, with D perhaps matching TRBD2 (6 bases). V shed 4 bases and J shed 4 bases, with 20 bases lying between them. CDR1 is SGHKS, CDR2 YYEKEE, per germline (reference sequence). The CDR3 extends over 16 amino acids. CDR3 sequence (DNA): TGTGCCAGCAGCCCGCCCCCCCAGGGAGGAACAGAGACCCAGTACTTC. The encoded protein is CASSPPPQGGTETQYF.

V gene TRBV27 combines with J gene TRBJ1-1; unclear D gene. Germline lookup yields CDR1 MNHEY and CDR2 SMNVEV (reference sequence). This CDR3 is 13 amino acids long. Trimming took 5 bases from V and 0 from J, leaving 7 bases between them. This chain's CDR3 is CASSGGLNTEAFF. The DNA for the CDR3 is TGTGCCAGCAGTGGCGGTTTGAACACTGAAGCTTTCTTT.

A few counts support this clone. The CDR3 spells CASSEGPNYGYTF. CDR3 DNA sequence: TGTGCCAGCAGTGAAGGGCCTAACTATGGCTACACCTTC. The chain carries TRBV6-1 and TRBJ1-2, with D unclear. Trimming took off 1 base at V and 0 bases at J, with 3 bases between the two ends. CDR3 length: 13 amino acids. Looked up from germline, CDR1 is MNHNS and CDR2 is SASEGT.

This sequence joins TRBV6-5 and TRBJ1-2; possible D gene TRBD1, 5 bases. With 5 bases removed from V and 4 bases from J, the gap between germline ends came to 17 bases. Germline V gene lookup returns CDR1 MNHEY and CDR2 SVGAGI. CDR3 size: 15 residues. The CDR3 protein is CASSPPFVRGYGYTF. The CDR3 bases are TGTGCCAGCAGTCCCCCTTTCGTTAGGGGCTATGGCTACACCTTC.

The V call is TRBV5-1, the J call TRBJ2-6, with D possibly TRBD1 on 6 matching bases. Germline CDR1 is SGHRS and CDR2 is YFSETQ. The V end lost 4 bases, the J end lost 0 bases, and 14 bases lay between the germline ends. The CDR3 runs 17 residues. For the CDR3, the DNA is TGCGCCAGCAGCCCCCAAACAGGGCTCTCTGGGGCCAACGTCCTGACTTTC. Translating gives CASSPQTGLSGANVLTF.

The gene calls are TRBV2 and TRBJ1-1; 12 nucleotides agree with TRBD1. V lost 6 bases, J lost 1 base, and 9 bases stayed unmatched. Germline V gene sequence: CDR1 SNHLY, CDR2 FYNNEI. This CDR3 comprises 17 residues. CDR3 sequence reads: CASRGTGGPVRNTEAFF. The CDR3 DNA is TGTGCCAGCAGGGGGACAGGGGGCCCCGTTCGGAACACTGAAGCTTTCTTT.

This clone came up a few times. The CDR3 sequence: CASSSIAGGNNEQFF. In nucleotides, the CDR3 is TGTGCCAGCAGTTCCATAGCGGGTGGAAACAATGAGCAGTTCTTC. V usage is TRBV6-5 and J usage is TRBJ2-1; 7 bases map to TRBD2. This CDR3 contains 15 residues. J gave up 5 bases and V 4 bases, and 8 bases lay outside the gene matches. Germline assignment: CDR1 MNHEY and CDR2 SVGAGI.

This chain uses TRBV21-1 with TRBJ2-7; the table's D call, TRBD2, has no DNA check behind it. TRBV21-1 corresponds to a pseudogene. This CDR3 comprises 14 residues. DNA for the CDR3: TGTGCCAGCAGCCGGGGGTATGGGGGATACGAGCAGTACTTC. Residues: CASSRGYGGYEQYF.

In this sample, this clone turned up once. This rearrangement joins TRBV6-5 to TRBJ1-1; 9 nucleotides match TRBD1. CDR1 and CDR2 (germline): MNHEY, SVGAGI. The CDR3 runs to 15 residues. J lost 10 bases, V lost 6 bases, and 15 bases had no gene match. CDR3: CASSKDRGLTAGAFF. CDR3 DNA: TGTGCCAGCAGCAAGGACAGGGGTTTGACAGCGGGAGCTTTCTTT.

This chain uses TRBV19 with TRBJ2-7; TRBD1 matches at 9 bases. Germline loops: CDR1 LNHDA, CDR2 SQIVND (reference sequence). Trimming removed 5 bases from V and 0 bases from J; junction bases left unmatched: 8. The length of the CDR3 is 16 residues. The CDR3: CASSPLPGQGSYEQYF. Here the CDR3 DNA reads TGTGCCAGTAGTCCACTCCCGGGACAGGGCTCCTACGAGCAGTACTTC.

This clone has only one observation. The rearrangement uses TRBV2 and TRBJ1-2, with TRBD1 matching over 7 bases. The junction had 10 bases not matched to a gene; V was cut back by 5 bases and J by 1 base. This CDR3 comprises 16 residues. Germline V gives CDR1 SNHLY, CDR2 FYNNEI. The CDR3 bases are TGTGCCAGCAGTCCGCCGGGACAGAGCTTTAACTATGGCTACACCTTC. Residues: CASSPPGQSFNYGYTF.

This clone was seen just once. The V and J genes are TRBV28 and TRBJ1-1; D may be TRBD1 (5 bases). The germline gives CDR1 MDHEN, CDR2 SYDVKM. Trimming removed 6 bases at V and 2 bases at J, with 10 bases between. The CDR3 is 13 amino acids. CDR3 in amino acids: CASSRGDNTEAFF. In DNA, the CDR3 is TGTGCCAGCAGCCGGGGGGATAACACTGAAGCTTTCTTT. The full variable domain, rest sourced from reference TRBV28 and TRBJ1-1, is DVKVTQSSRYLVKRTGEKVFLECVQDMDHENMFWYRQDPGLGLRLIYFSYDVKMKEKGDIPEGYSVSREKKERFSLILESASTNQTSMYLCASSRGDNTEAFFGQGTRLTVV.

V gene TRBV27 combines with J gene TRBJ2-2; TRBD1 agrees at 7 bases. The CDR3 is 16 residues long. Per germline, CDR1 MNHEY and CDR2 SMNVEV (reference sequence). Trimming removed 1 base from V and 4 bases from J; junction bases left unmatched: 6. CDR3 sequence (DNA): TGTGCCAGCAGTTTATTAAGGGGGCCGGGCACCGGGGAGCTGTTTTTT. Its protein is CASSLLRGPGTGELFF.

V and J are TRBV6-2 or TRBV6-3 and TRBJ2-1; D is undetermined. This CDR3 is built from 14 residues. Trimming removed 2 bases at V and 7 bases at J, with 12 bases between. Germline-derived CDR1 and CDR2 are MNHEY and SVGEGT. CDR3 nucleotide sequence: TGTGCCAGCAGTTACCCCGGGTCTGGAAATGAGCAGTTCTTC. The encoded protein is CASSYPGSGNEQFF.

This clone has more than one count but fewer than ten. This sequence joins TRBV19 and TRBJ1-5, with D possibly being TRBD1 (6 bases). Trimming pared 1 base from V and 2 bases from J, leaving 12 bases between. CDR3 length equals 16 residues. Germline-derived CDR1 and CDR2 are LNHDA and SQIVND (reference sequence). The CDR3 nucleotides are TGTGCCAGTAGTATAGCCCATGGGGGCGGCAATCAGCCCCAGCATTTT. Its translation is CASSIAHGGGNQPQHF.

In this sample, this clone turned up once. The chain carries TRBV5-6 and TRBJ2-3; weak D call: TRBD2 (5 bases). Trimming shortened V by 0 bases and J by 5 bases, and 7 bases separated the two germline ends. The CDR3 runs to 13 residues. From germline, CDR1 is SGHDT and CDR2 YYEEEE. This chain's CDR3 is CASSLGRRDTQYF. The CDR3, as DNA: TGTGCCAGCAGCTTGGGGAGGAGAGATACGCAGTATTTT.

V and J are TRBV11-2 and TRBJ1-5; D gene unclear. The CDR3 runs to 12 residues. Trimming took 5 bases from V and 9 from J, leaving 11 bases between them. Germline V gene sequence: CDR1 SGHAT, CDR2 FQNNGV. The CDR3 reads CASSELQGPQHF. CDR3 coding DNA: TGTGCCAGCAGCGAACTACAAGGGCCCCAGCATTTT.

J is TRBJ1-4 and V is TRBV25-1, with 7 bases fitting TRBD1. J gave up 8 bases and V 9 bases, and 12 bases lay outside the gene matches. The germline CDR1 and CDR2 sequences are MGHDK and SYGVNS. The CDR3 runs to 14 residues. CDR3 sequence: CASRADRSGEKLFF. For the CDR3, the DNA is TGTGCCAGTAGAGCGGACAGGTCCGGCGAAAAACTGTTTTTT.

The J gene is TRBJ1-1, the V gene TRBV11-2; D perhaps matches TRBD1 (6 bases). This CDR3 has 14 amino acids. Per the germline V gene, CDR1 is SGHAT and CDR2 is FQNNGV. The V gene lost 4 bases and the J gene lost 6 bases, with 15 bases spanning the gap. The CDR3 coding sequence is TGTGCCAGCAGCTATACAGGGAAGGTTCCTGAAGCTTTCTTT. It encodes CASSYTGKVPEAFF.

The chain joins TRBV5-8 to TRBJ2-1; possible D gene TRBD1, 6 bases. V lost 5 bases, J lost 9 bases, and 18 bases lay in between. The CDR3 is made up of 14 amino acids. Germline-derived CDR1 and CDR2 are SGHTS and YDEGEE. Written as DNA, the CDR3 is TGTGCCAGCAGGGGCCGGGGACGAGGGGGTGAGCAGTTCTTC. Translated, it gives CASRGRGRGGEQFF.

The rearrangement links TRBV11-3 to TRBJ2-3, with 7 bases lining up with TRBD2. The CDR3 extends over 15 amino acids. CDR1 and CDR2 from the germline V gene are SGHNT and YENEEA. V was clipped by 0 bases and J by 2 bases; unmatched bases: 2. The CDR3 here is CASSLEGTTTDTQYF. The CDR3 nucleotides are TGTGCCAGCAGCTTAGAGGGGACTACCACAGATACGCAGTATTTT.

The rearrangement joins TRBV7-6 to TRBJ1-2, with D uncertain. CDR1 is SGHVS, CDR2 FNYEAQ, per germline. V lost 3 bases to trimming and J lost 4 bases, with 9 bases between them. This CDR3 region has 13 residues. The CDR3 here is CASSFGVAYGYTF. As DNA, the CDR3 is TGTGCCAGCAGCTTCGGGGTTGCCTATGGCTACACCTTC.

Only one count was recorded for this clone. J is TRBJ1-1 and V is TRBV19, with D perhaps matching TRBD1 (6 bases). The V end lost 8 bases, the J end lost 8 bases, and 18 bases lay between the germline ends. Per the germline V gene, CDR1 is LNHDA and CDR2 is SQIVND (reference sequence). The length of the CDR3 is 13 residues. CDR3 sequence: CASLDLGAKEAFF. The CDR3 DNA follows: TGTGCCAGTCTCGACTTGGGGGCTAAGGAAGCTTTCTTT.

V usage is TRBV27 and J usage is TRBJ2-7; 10 nucleotides agree with TRBD1. This CDR3 has 13 amino acids. The V gene end was trimmed by 10 bases and the J gene end by 6 bases; junction bases not matched to a gene: 9. From germline, CDR1 is MNHEY and CDR2 SMNVEV (reference sequence). The CDR3 loop reads CATIRQGAAEQYF. The CDR3 nucleotides are TGTGCCACCATAAGACAGGGGGCCGCCGAGCAGTACTTC.

This clone has more than one count but fewer than ten. The V gene is TRBV5-1, the J gene TRBJ2-2; 8 nucleotides line up with TRBD1. V gave up 9 bases and J gave up 4 bases; unmatched junction bases: 14. This CDR3 region has 16 residues. Germline CDR1 is SGHRS and CDR2 is YFSETQ. In DNA form, the CDR3 reads TGCGCCACACAGCAGGGGAGACAGGGGACCACCGGGGAGCTGTTTTTT. Amino acid sequence: CATQQGRQGTTGELFF.

The rearrangement links TRBV5-4 to TRBJ2-3, with 14 bases fitting TRBD2. Germline CDR1 is SGHNT and CDR2 is YYREEE (reference sequence). The CDR3 spans 18 residues. J lost 4 bases, V lost 0 bases, and 7 bases had no gene match. The CDR3: CASSLGLAGGPRADTQYF. In nucleotides, the CDR3 is TGTGCCAGCAGCTTGGGACTAGCGGGAGGGCCTCGTGCAGATACGCAGTATTTT.

V is TRBV6-6 and J is TRBJ1-1; D unclear. The CDR3 is made up of 13 amino acids. Trimming removed 6 bases at V and 4 bases at J, with 12 bases between. Germline CDR1 MNHNY, CDR2 SVGAGI (reference sequence). CDR3 sequence reads: CASSRSGSTEAFF. CDR3 nucleotides: TGTGCCAGCAGCCGCTCGGGGTCCACTGAAGCTTTCTTT.